The 2 T cell receptor beta chains below were found in one sample sequenced in a study of T cells after yellow fever vaccination. TCRdb ran MiXCR on the 5' RACE reads and lists one entry per CDR3 protein. The sample records under 700,000 distinct CDR3 sequences, less than 20% being singletons. The sample in question was PBMCs, obtained more than 4 days after the first yellow fever vaccination. Receptors originate from a man between 18 and 29 years old who received the YFV17D yellow fever vaccine.

V usage is TRBV7-8 and J usage is TRBJ1-1; D call uncertain. The CDR3 is made up of 15 amino acids. Looked up from germline, CDR1 is SGHVS and CDR2 is FQNEAQ. V was trimmed by 5 bases and J by 1 base, leaving 14 bases between them. The CDR3 loop is CASSPIDGPNTEAFF. In DNA, the CDR3 is TGTGCCAGCAGCCCCATAGATGGACCGAACACTGAAGCTTTCTTT.

The chain joins TRBV20-1 to TRBJ1-1; the match to TRBD1 covers 7 bases. This CDR3 has 13 amino acids. Trimming at V came to 8 bases and at J to 0 bases, leaving 6 bases not matched to a gene. CDR1 and CDR2 from the germline V gene are DFQATT and SNEGSKA (reference sequence). CDR3 sequence (DNA): TGCAGTACGCCGGACAGGTTGAACACTGAAGCTTTCTTT. Translating gives CSTPDRLNTEAFF.